These 12 T cell receptor beta chains were sequenced from one sample in a study of technical replicates of blood from four donors. TCRdb keeps only in-frame clones here, not all; method: immunoSEQ multiplex PCR. The repertoire holds about 70,000 clones, with 92% as singletons. Sequenced input: T cells isolated from PBMCs. Receptors were obtained from a human donor in good health.

The chain links TRBV6-1 to TRBJ1-1, with D possibly TRBD1 on 5 matching bases. The V and J ends lost 8 bases and 5 bases respectively, with 9 bases between them. This CDR3 is built from 11 residues. CDR1 is MNHNS, CDR2 SASEGT, per germline. The CDR3 nucleotides are TGTGCCAGCCGACGACAGACTGAAGCTTTCTTT. Translation gives CASRRQTEAFF.

This chain uses TRBV14 with TRBJ2-1, with 8 bases that match TRBD2. Per the germline V gene, CDR1 is SGHDN and CDR2 is FVKESK. J gave up 4 bases and V 2 bases, and 1 base lay outside the gene matches. This CDR3 has 14 residues. The chain's CDR3 is CASSQSGGYNEQFF. CDR3 nucleotide sequence: TGTGCCAGCAGCCAAAGCGGGGGTTACAATGAGCAGTTCTTC.

The chain has TRBV11-3 and TRBJ2-7; D perhaps matches TRBD1 (5 bases). V lost 0 bases and J 6 bases, leaving 15 bases between the germline ends. Germline CDR1 and CDR2: SGHNT and YENEEA. This CDR3 is 15 amino acids long. The CDR3 DNA follows: TGTGCCAGCAGCTTAGATGGGGCGCGCGTATCCGAGCAGTACTTC. Its translation: CASSLDGARVSEQYF. The full variable domain, rest sourced from reference TRBV11-3 and TRBJ2-7, is EAGVVQSPRYKIIEKKQPVAFWCNPISGHNTLYWYLQNLGQGPELLIRYENEEAVDDSQLPKDRFSAERLKGVDSTLKIQPAELGDSAVYLCASSLDGARVSEQYFGPGTRLTVT.

The chain has TRBV28 and TRBJ2-2, with 9 bases lining up with TRBD2. From germline, CDR1 is MDHEN and CDR2 SYDVKM. V trimming: 4 bases; J trimming: 3 bases; junction bases outside the gene matches: 15. CDR3 length equals 19 residues. The CDR3 protein is CASSSKISLGGRDTGELFF. CDR3 nucleotide sequence: TGTGCCAGCAGTTCTAAAATTTCCTTGGGCGGGAGGGACACCGGGGAGCTGTTTTTT. Full variable domain (missing parts from reference TRBV28 and TRBJ2-2): DVKVTQSSRYLVKRTGEKVFLECVQDMDHENMFWYRQDPGLGLRLIYFSYDVKMKEKGDIPEGYSVSREKKERFSLILESASTNQTSMYLCASSSKISLGGRDTGELFFGEGSRLTVL.

The V gene is TRBV5-1, the J gene TRBJ2-5; the D gene is possibly TRBD1 (7 bases). CDR3 size: 16 residues. The germline gives CDR1 SGHRS, CDR2 YFSETQ. Trimming cost V 1 base and J 1 base, with 14 bases left between them. CDR3 DNA sequence: TGCGCCAGCAGCTTGTTAGCCAGGGGGGTCCAAGAGACCCAGTACTTC. It translates to CASSLLARGVQETQYF.

The V and J genes are TRBV4-3 and TRBJ2-5, with 7 bases that match TRBD2. There are 16 residues in the CDR3. V was pared by 0 bases and J by 5 bases, with 9 bases of the junction left unmatched. Germline V gene data show CDR1 as LGHNA and CDR2 as YSLEER. Written as DNA, the CDR3 is TGCGCCAGCAGCCAAGACTTGGGGGAGGGAGGTGAGACCCAGTACTTC. Protein sequence: CASSQDLGEGGETQYF.

This rearrangement joins TRBV13 to TRBJ2-7; D not resolved. Germline values: CDR1 PRHDT, CDR2 FYEKMQ (reference sequence). The V and J ends lost 0 bases and 5 bases respectively, with 5 bases between them. This CDR3 contains 12 residues. In DNA form, the CDR3 reads TGTGCCAGCAGCTTAGGCCTCCACGAGCAGTACTTC. This translates into CASSLGLHEQYF.

V and J are TRBV15 and TRBJ1-1; TRBD1 matches at 7 bases. The CDR3 covers 15 residues. Germline V gives CDR1 LNHNV, CDR2 YYDKDF (reference sequence). V shed 9 bases and J 10 bases; nucleotides not matched to a gene: 20. CDR3 loop: CATTGPDRRFSGAFF. In DNA, the CDR3 is TGTGCCACGACAGGTCCGGACAGGAGGTTCTCGGGAGCTTTCTTT.

This clone came up a few times. This chain uses TRBV20-1 with TRBJ1-1, with D tentatively TRBD1 (6 bases). The CDR3 has 10 amino acids. V was clipped by 8 bases and J by 8 bases, with 12 bases between them. The germline gives CDR1 DFQATT, CDR2 SNEGSKA (reference sequence). CDR3 protein: CSSGQREAFF. The CDR3 bases are TGCAGTTCCGGACAGAGGGAAGCTTTCTTT.

The CDR3 loop reads CASSLGVTSATYNEQFF. The CDR3 DNA reads TGCGCCAGCAGCCTGGGTGTTACTAGCGCCACCTACAATGAGCAGTTCTTC. The rearrangement joins TRBV4-1 to TRBJ2-1; 7 bases are shared with TRBD2. V dropped 4 bases and J dropped 2; count of bases not matched to a gene: 11. The CDR3 spans 17 residues. The germline V gene encodes CDR1 MGHRA and CDR2 YSYEKL.

V is TRBV4-1 and J is TRBJ2-7; D perhaps matches TRBD2 (6 bases). The CDR3 sequence is 15 residues long. V was cut by 0 bases and J by 2 bases, with 11 bases left in between. From germline, CDR1 is MGHRA and CDR2 YSYEKL. CDR3 residues: CASSQDNGGPYEQYF. In nucleotides, the CDR3 is TGCGCCAGCAGCCAAGATAACGGGGGACCCTACGAGCAGTACTTC.

The chain couples TRBV27 to TRBJ2-7; possible D gene TRBD2, 5 bases. Germline V gives CDR1 MNHEY, CDR2 SMNVEV (reference sequence). The CDR3 has 14 residues. V shed 0 bases and J shed 5 bases, with 11 bases lying between them. The CDR3 reads CASSLSHRGDEQYF. CDR3 in DNA: TGTGCCAGCAGTTTATCACACCGGGGTGACGAGCAGTACTTC.